Below, one T cell receptor (beta chain) is given with its context. The target antigen is unknown. Trimming took 2 bases from V and 2 from J, leaving 20 bases between them. The CDR3 sequence is 18 residues long. Germline loops: CDR1 LGHNA, CDR2 YSLEER. This sample is part of a study of beta chain features in type 1 diabetes. Overall study context: Patients shared similar age, gender and cell yields with healthy donors.

TCRB transcripts that were expressed got sequenced, as all of the isolated RNA had been reverse transcribed. Profiling relied on immunoSEQ multiplex PCR, and the TCRdb table lists in-frame clones only, not all of them. Altogether more than 300,000 clones are present, 10% to 15% being singletons, with the ten largest covering 0.008% to 0.011%. Study-level results: When Type 1 diabetes patients were examined, their TCRB CDR3s proved moderately but significantly shorter in all four CD4+ subsets. The study found fewer insertions and more deletions at VDJ junctions in type 1 diabetes patients. Patients' naive, central memory and Treg TCRB repertoires seemed closer to one another than those of healthy donors.

Sequencing was carried out using naive CD4+ T cells from blood. The clonotype comes from a young woman with type 1 diabetes. J is TRBJ2-3 and V is TRBV4-3, with D possibly being TRBD2 (7 bases). The CDR3 loop reads CASSQLGGGRSITDTQYF. The CDR3 nucleotides read TGCGCCAGCAGCCAACTGGGCGGGGGCCGTTCGATCACAGATACGCAGTATTTT.